This TCR beta chain was profiled in a study of OX40 agonist ivuxolimab in advanced cancers. Only in-frame clones appear in the TCRdb table, and some are missing; sequencing was by immunoSEQ multiplex PCR. The sample lists fewer than 200,000 clones; 85% to 95% were seen once. With V trimmed by 6 bases and J by 8 bases, 7 bases remained unmatched. Germline values: CDR1 SQVTM, CDR2 ANQGSEA. The CDR3 is made up of 14 amino acids. The chain couples TRBV29-1 to TRBJ1-6; 10 bases map to TRBD1. Sequenced here: CD4+ or CD8+ T cells sorted from blood, sampled in a trial of the OX40 agonist ivuxolimab. This receptor was identified in an adult with an advanced solid tumor such as melanoma, head and neck, liver or kidney cancer. The CDR3 sequence: CSVKIGQGDSPLHF. Written as DNA, the CDR3 is TGCAGCGTCAAGATAGGACAGGGGGATTCACCCCTCCACTTT.